Listed here are 23 T cell receptor beta chains from one sample, sequenced in a study of OX40 agonist ivuxolimab in advanced cancers. The library was prepared using the immunoSEQ multiplex PCR assay. Drawn from immuneACCESS, this table holds only the in-frame rearrangements with V and J called that TCRdb kept. Clones are partly lost; checked studies trace under half to an unresolved V gene and leave the rest unexplained. The sample table records 69,000 or so clones; 65% to 90% of these occur just once. In total, the top ten clones hold 0.5% to 0.55% of the sample. The sample in question was CD4+ or CD8+ T cells sorted from blood, obtained in a trial of the OX40 agonist ivuxolimab. All receptors come from an adult with an advanced solid tumor such as melanoma, head and neck, liver or kidney cancer.

This rearrangement joins TRBV9 to TRBJ1-6; D is unresolved. Germline CDR1 reads SGDLS; CDR2 reads YYNGEE. The ends were cut back, 4 bases at V and 9 bases at J, with 17 bases in the middle. CDR3 length: 15 residues. The CDR3 spells CASSSNYQVTSPLHF. The CDR3 coding sequence is TGTGCCAGCAGCTCGAACTACCAAGTAACTTCACCCCTCCACTTT.

The chain links TRBV12-5 to TRBJ2-6; D is possibly TRBD1 (5 bases). The ends were cut back, 5 bases at V and 5 bases at J, with 22 bases in the middle. The CDR3 contains 18 residues. CDR1 LGHNT and CDR2 FRNRAP come from the germline V gene. The CDR3 bases are TGTGCTAGTGGTGCTGAGAGTTCAGGACAAAGTCGGGCCAACGTCCTGACTTTC. It codes for CASGAESSGQSRANVLTF.

This clone was found once. The chain carries TRBV30 and TRBJ1-4; 8 bases are a match to TRBD1. CDR1 GTSNPN and CDR2 SVGIG come from the germline V gene (reference sequence). The junction had 7 bases not matched to a gene; V was cut back by 8 bases and J by 8 bases. The CDR3 runs 12 residues. This CDR3 reads CARGQGQEKLFF. CDR3 DNA: TGTGCCCGCGGACAGGGACAGGAAAAACTGTTTTTT. Full variable domain (remainder filled in from reference TRBV30 and TRBJ1-4): SQTIHQWPATLVQPVGSPLSLECTVEGTSNPNLYWYRQAAGRGLQLLFYSVGIGQISSEVPQNLSASRPQDRQFILSSKKLLLSDSGFYLCARGQGQEKLFFGSGTQLSVL.

V gene TRBV5-6 combines with J gene TRBJ1-6; 7 bases agree with TRBD1. Trimming took 0 bases from V and 7 from J; bases not matched to a gene: 7. The CDR3 runs to 16 residues. The germline gives CDR1 SGHDT, CDR2 YYEEEE. CDR3 residues: CASSLVSGTANSPLHF. The CDR3 DNA is TGTGCCAGCAGCTTGGTTTCCGGGACAGCAAATTCACCCCTCCACTTT.

CDR3 protein: CASSFLTKETYEQYF. In DNA, the CDR3 is TGTGCCAGCAGCTTCTTGACAAAAGAGACCTACGAGCAGTACTTC. J is TRBJ2-7 and V is TRBV5-4, with D unclear. CDR1 and CDR2 (germline): SGHNT, YYREEE (reference sequence). This CDR3 has 15 residues. Trimming pared 2 bases from V and 2 bases from J, leaving 14 bases between.

CDR3 DNA sequence: TGTGCTAGTGGTTTCTCAGGGCTCTACGAGCAGTACTTC. It encodes CASGFSGLYEQYF. V usage is TRBV12-5 and J usage is TRBJ2-7, with D possibly being TRBD1 (5 bases). The CDR3 covers 13 residues. The V end was cut by 3 bases, the J end by 3 bases, with 9 bases between. Germline V CDR1 and CDR2: LGHNT, FRNRAP.

The genes are TRBV7-2 and TRBJ2-5, with D unresolved. CDR3 length: 13 residues. Trimming took 2 bases from V and 5 from J, leaving 9 bases between them. Germline values: CDR1 SGHTA, CDR2 FQGNSA. The CDR3 reads CASSLQDRETQYF. CDR3 DNA sequence: TGTGCCAGCAGCTTACAGGATCGGGAGACCCAGTACTTC.

The chain has TRBV10-3 and TRBJ1-2, with unresolved D. V gave up 0 bases and J gave up 2 bases, with 10 bases separating them. Germline V gene data show CDR1 as ENHRY and CDR2 as SYGVKD. CDR3 length: 15 residues. CDR3 bases: TGTGCCATCAGTGAGTCGGAGCTGGGGAACTATGGCTACACCTTC. Translation gives CAISESELGNYGYTF.

The V call is TRBV5-6, the J call TRBJ1-2; D not certain. Germline-derived CDR1 and CDR2 are SGHDT and YYEEEE. The CDR3 runs 12 residues. V dropped 4 bases and J dropped 6 bases, with 10 bases sitting between them. CDR3 amino acids: CASSLRGNGYTF. CDR3 nucleotide sequence: TGTGCCAGCAGCCTCCGAGGGAATGGCTACACCTTC.

The chain carries TRBV4-2 and TRBJ1-2, with a tentative D call TRBD1 (5 bases). Trimming removed 4 bases at V and 4 bases at J, with 19 bases between. Germline-derived CDR1 and CDR2 are LGHNA and YNFKEQ. The length of the CDR3 is 16 residues. The CDR3 loop reads CASSPSLEGALYGYTF. DNA for the CDR3: TGTGCCAGCAGCCCCTCACTGGAAGGGGCCCTCTATGGCTACACCTTC.

The V and J genes are TRBV5-4 and TRBJ2-5; 12 nucleotides agree with TRBD2. J gave up 4 bases and V 4 bases, and 8 bases lay outside the gene matches. Germline assignment: CDR1 SGHNT and CDR2 YYREEE (reference sequence). This CDR3 comprises 16 residues. CDR3 in amino acids: CASSPSSGGARETQYF. As DNA, the CDR3 is TGTGCCAGCAGCCCGTCTAGCGGGGGGGCCCGAGAGACCCAGTACTTC.

The CDR3 DNA follows: TGCGCCAGCAGCCCCTTGGACAGGGTGGGCACTGAAGCTTTCTTT. It is translated as CASSPLDRVGTEAFF. V is TRBV5-1 and J is TRBJ1-1, with 8 bases fitting TRBD1. V trimming: 4 bases; J trimming: 4 bases; junction bases outside the gene matches: 9. Per the germline V gene, CDR1 is SGHRS and CDR2 is YFSETQ. CDR3 length equals 15 residues.

V usage is TRBV19 and J usage is TRBJ1-2, with D perhaps TRBD1 (5 bases). CDR1 and CDR2 (germline): LNHDA, SQIVND (reference sequence). Trimming took off 6 bases at V and 1 base at J, with 15 bases between the two ends. This CDR3 has 15 residues. The CDR3 loop is CASRIQGPSNYGYTF. The CDR3 nucleotides are TGTGCCAGTAGAATCCAGGGCCCCAGTAACTATGGCTACACCTTC. The whole variable domain, filled in from reference TRBV19 and TRBJ1-2, reads DGGITQSPKYLFRKEGQNVTLSCEQNLNHDAMYWYRQDPGQGLRLIYYSQIVNDFQKGDIAEGYSVSREKKESFPLTVTSAQKNPTAFYLCASRIQGPSNYGYTFGSGTRLTVV.

The sample holds one count of this clone. The V gene is TRBV7-2, the J gene TRBJ2-5, with D hard to call. CDR3 size: 13 residues. The germline V and J ends were trimmed by 4 bases and 4 bases, with 10 bases remaining between them. Per germline, CDR1 SGHTA and CDR2 FQGNSA. This CDR3 reads CASSWGIGETQYF. The DNA for the CDR3 is TGTGCCAGCAGCTGGGGTATCGGAGAGACCCAGTACTTC.

The chain uses TRBV11-1 and TRBJ1-6; the match to TRBD1 covers 8 bases. Trimming took 5 bases from V and 11 from J; bases not matched to a gene: 11. The germline V gene encodes CDR1 SGHAT and CDR2 FQDESV (reference sequence). The CDR3 covers 15 residues. This chain's CDR3 is CASSRTTGGITPLHF. The CDR3 DNA reads TGTGCCAGCAGCCGAACTACAGGGGGGATTACACCCCTCCACTTT.

V and J are TRBV11-3 and TRBJ2-1; 7 positions match TRBD2. Trimming at V came to 3 bases and at J to 0 bases, leaving 8 bases not matched to a gene. Germline V gene data show CDR1 as SGHNT and CDR2 as YENEEA. This CDR3 region has 17 residues. The CDR3 nucleotides read TGTGCCAGCAGCTTTTATAGCGGGTCCTACTCCTACAATGAGCAGTTCTTC. Its translation: CASSFYSGSYSYNEQFF.

V and J are TRBV6-6 and TRBJ2-7; 8 positions agree with TRBD2. The germline V gene has CDR1 MNHNY and CDR2 SVGAGI (reference sequence). CDR3 size: 13 residues. V lost 6 bases and J lost 3; bases outside the gene matches: 4. CDR3 DNA: TGTGCCAGCAGCCGCGGGGGGTTCTACGAGCAGTACTTC. It yields the protein CASSRGGFYEQYF.

The chain recombines TRBV7-9 with TRBJ2-7; D possibly uses TRBD1 or TRBD2 (5 bases each). Trimming stripped 4 bases from V and 0 bases from J, with 13 bases between. Per germline, CDR1 SEHNR and CDR2 FQNEAQ (reference sequence). The CDR3 consists of 15 residues. The CDR3 sequence is CASSSDGGRSYEQYF. CDR3 nucleotides: TGTGCCAGCAGCTCCGATGGGGGACGCTCCTACGAGCAGTACTTC.

The chain is built from TRBV9 and TRBJ2-1; the D is unclear. CDR1 and CDR2 (germline): SGDLS, YYNGEE. This CDR3 is 13 amino acids long. The V gene lost 0 bases and the J gene lost 9 bases, with 10 bases spanning the gap. The CDR3, as DNA: TGTGCCAGCAGCGTAGCAGGCTCGGGTGAGCAGTTCTTC. Its translation is CASSVAGSGEQFF.

V is TRBV18 and J is TRBJ2-1; D gene unclear. V lost 3 bases and J 12 bases, leaving 12 bases between the germline ends. The CDR3 runs 12 residues. Germline CDR1 is KGHSH and CDR2 is LQKENI. The CDR3 sequence: CASSPAETMQFF. The DNA of the CDR3 is TGTGCCAGCTCACCGGCCGAAACTATGCAGTTCTTC.

J is TRBJ2-2 and V is TRBV5-4, with unresolved D. Germline assignment: CDR1 SGHNT and CDR2 YYREEE (reference sequence). Trimming cost V 2 bases and J 5 bases, with 7 bases left between them. The CDR3 is 13 amino acids. This CDR3 reads CASSFLGTGELFF. The DNA for the CDR3 is TGTGCCAGCAGCTTTCTTGGTACCGGGGAGCTGTTTTTT.

The chain joins TRBV6-5 to TRBJ2-7, with TRBD2 identical over 7 bases. CDR3 length: 13 amino acids. Germline loops: CDR1 MNHEY, CDR2 SVGAGI. Germline trimming cut 6 bases from V and 5 bases from J; bases unmatched to any gene: 7. The DNA of the CDR3 is TGTGCCAGCAGACCTGACGGGGGGAACGAGCAGTACTTC. This codes for CASRPDGGNEQYF.

This chain links TRBV18 with TRBJ1-6, with D hard to call. Trimming removed 4 bases at V and 7 bases at J, with 11 bases between. The germline gives CDR1 KGHSH, CDR2 LQKENI. The CDR3 covers 14 residues. The CDR3 sequence is CASSLASENSPLHF. As DNA, the CDR3 is TGTGCCAGCTCACTAGCGTCAGAAAATTCACCCCTCCACTTT.